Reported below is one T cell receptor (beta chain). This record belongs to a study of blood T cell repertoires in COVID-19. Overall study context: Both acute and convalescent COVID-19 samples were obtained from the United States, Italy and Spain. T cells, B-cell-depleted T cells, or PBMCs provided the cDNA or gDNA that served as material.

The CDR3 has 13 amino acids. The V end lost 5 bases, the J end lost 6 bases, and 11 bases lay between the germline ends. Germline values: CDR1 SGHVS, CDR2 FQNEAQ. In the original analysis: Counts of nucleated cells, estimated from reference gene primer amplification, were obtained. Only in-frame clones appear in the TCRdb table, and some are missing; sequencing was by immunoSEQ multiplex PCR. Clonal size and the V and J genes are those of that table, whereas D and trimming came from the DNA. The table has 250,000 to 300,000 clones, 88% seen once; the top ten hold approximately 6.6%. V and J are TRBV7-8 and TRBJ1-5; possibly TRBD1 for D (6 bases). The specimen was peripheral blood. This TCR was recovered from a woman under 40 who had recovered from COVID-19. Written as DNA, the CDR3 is TGTGCCAGCAGCCCAGGGGTATCTCAGCCCCAGCATTTT. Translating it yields CASSPGVSQPQHF.